This T cell receptor beta chain was recorded in a study of technical replicates of blood from a handful of donors. Clones were sequenced by immunoSEQ multiplex PCR, and TCRdb holds only the in-frame ones, with some missing. The sample has about 80,000 clones, roughly 90% seen once. The CDR3 is 14 amino acids. The V and J ends lost 5 bases and 6 bases respectively, with 16 bases between them. Germline V gene sequence: CDR1 MNHNY, CDR2 SVGAGI (reference sequence). V is TRBV6-6 and J is TRBJ1-2; TRBD1 might be the D (5 bases). This sequence was found in a human donor in good health. Sequenced input: T cells isolated from PBMCs. The CDR3 sequence is CASSAMGGYDGYTF. The CDR3 region has the DNA TGTGCCAGCAGTGCGATGGGGGGATACGATGGCTACACCTTC.